This T cell receptor beta chain came from a study of PD-L1 blockade in urothelial cancer. Turning to the study itself: From 0 to 3 prior chemotherapy regimens had been given to the patients. Median T cell yield from blood was around 140,000.

The CDR3 loop spans 15 amino acids. From germline, CDR1 is LNHNV and CDR2 YYDKDF (reference sequence). TCRdb's table, derived via immunoSEQ multiplex PCR, lists solely in-frame clones and lacks some. Counted here are tens of thousands of clones, almost 90% occurring once; the ten biggest clones make up 1.5% to 2%. Time point: pretreatment peripheral blood. In regard to this clone: Relative to the germline gene, one junction end is altered; a read error may explain this.

The source of this sequence is a man between 60 and 70 years old with urothelial cancer. J is TRBJ1-2 and V is TRBV15; tentative D call: TRBD1 (5 bases). The starting material was PBMCs, obtained around atezolizumab (anti-PD-L1) treatment. CDR3 loop: CATSRAQDAKYGYTF. The CDR3 DNA reads as TGTGCCACCAGCAGAGCACAGGACGCTAAATATGGCTACACCTTC.